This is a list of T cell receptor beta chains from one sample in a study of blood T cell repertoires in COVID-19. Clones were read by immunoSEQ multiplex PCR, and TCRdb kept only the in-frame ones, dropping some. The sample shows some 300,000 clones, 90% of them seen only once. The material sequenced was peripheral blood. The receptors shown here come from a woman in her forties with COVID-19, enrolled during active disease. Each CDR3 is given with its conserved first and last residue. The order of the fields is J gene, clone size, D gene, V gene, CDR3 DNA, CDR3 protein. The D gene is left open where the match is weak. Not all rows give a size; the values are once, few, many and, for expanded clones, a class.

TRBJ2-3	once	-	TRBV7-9	TGTGCCAGCAGCTCCGGGACTCCCCTCACAGATACGCAGTATTTT	CASSSGTPLTDTQYF
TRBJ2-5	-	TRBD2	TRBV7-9	TGTGCCAGCAGCCCCCGTGGTAGCGGGAGGGTAGAGACCCAGTACTTC	CASSPRGSGRVETQYF
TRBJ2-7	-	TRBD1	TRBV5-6	TGTGCCAGCAGCCCCACAATGACAGGGGGCTACGAGCAGTACTTC	CASSPTMTGGYEQYF
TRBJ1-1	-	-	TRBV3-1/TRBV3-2	TGTGCCAGCAGCTCGCGGACAGTGAACACTGAAGCTTTCTTT	CASSSRTVNTEAFF
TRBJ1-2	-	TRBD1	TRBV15	TGTGCCACCAGCGGATCCGGGACAGGACTTTATGGCTACACCTTC	CATSGSGTGLYGYTF
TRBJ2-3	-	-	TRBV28	TGTGCCAGTCGACAGACTTCTAGCACAGATACGCAGTATTTT	CASRQTSSTDTQYF
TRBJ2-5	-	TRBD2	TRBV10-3	TGTGCCATCAGTGAGTCGGGGGGGCAAGAGACCCAGTACTTC	CAISESGGQETQYF
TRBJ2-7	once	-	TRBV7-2	TGTGCCAGCAGCTTAGACTTTGGCGGCCGCGAGCAGTACTTC	CASSLDFGGREQYF
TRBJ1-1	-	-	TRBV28	TGTGCCAGCAGTTCTCAGGGCAACACTGAAGCTTTCTTT	CASSSQGNTEAFF
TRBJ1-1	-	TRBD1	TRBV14	TGTGCCAGCAGCCTTCGGACAGGGGGAGACACTGAAGCTTTCTTT	CASSLRTGGDTEAFF
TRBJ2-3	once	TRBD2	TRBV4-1	TGCGCCAGCAGCCCAGCGGGAAGCACAGATACGCAGTATTTT	CASSPAGSTDTQYF
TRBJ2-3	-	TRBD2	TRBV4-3	TGCGCCAGCAGCCAAGGGACTAGCGGGGGGGCCCACCATACGCAGTATTTT	CASSQGTSGGAHHTQYF
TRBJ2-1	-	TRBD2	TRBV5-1	TGCGCCAGCAGCTTCGCGGGAGGGAGCCCCTACAATGAGCAGTTCTTC	CASSFAGGSPYNEQFF
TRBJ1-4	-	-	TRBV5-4	TGTGCCAGCAGCCCTGGTGGGTCGGGGAGGAGTGAAAAACTGTTTTTT	CASSPGGSGRSEKLFF
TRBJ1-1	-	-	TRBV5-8	TGTGCCAGCAGCTTGGTCGGGGGGAACACTGAAGCTTTCTTT	CASSLVGGNTEAFF
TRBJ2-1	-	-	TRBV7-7	TGTGCTAGCAGTAGCAAGCCGGACTATTCGGTCAATGAGCAGTTCTTC	CASSSKPDYSVNEQFF
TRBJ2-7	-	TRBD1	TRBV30	TGTGCCTGGATAGTAGGGGACAGGGACTACGAGCAGTACTTC	CAWIVGDRDYEQYF
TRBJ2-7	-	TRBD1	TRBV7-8	TGTGCCAGCAGCACAAGACAGGGGCGGTCCGAGCAGTACTTC	CASSTRQGRSEQYF
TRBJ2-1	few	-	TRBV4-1	TGCGCCAGCAGACCCAGCGGCGGCTCCTACAATGAGCAGTTCTTC	CASRPSGGSYNEQFF
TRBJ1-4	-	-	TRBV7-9	TGTGCCAGCAGCTTTAATGGATGGGGGGAGAATGAAAAACTGTTTTTT	CASSFNGWGENEKLFF
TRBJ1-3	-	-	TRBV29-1	TGCAGCGTTGAAATCGGGAACACCATATATTTT	CSVEIGNTIYF
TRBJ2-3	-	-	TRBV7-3	TGTGCCAGCAGCTTAGAGGGAGTCACAGATACGCAGTATTTT	CASSLEGVTDTQYF